This T cell receptor (beta chain) is from a study of blood T cells in healthy people across ages. With a J-beta primer mix and a sample-barcoded 5' primer, a second PCR ran about 6 to 11 cycles. MiXCR, run by TCRdb on the 5' RACE reads, gives a single entry per CDR3 protein. The sample has more than 750,000 distinct CDR3 sequences, about 27% seen once; the top ten hold roughly 10%. The CDR3 is 15 residues long. The germline CDR1 and CDR2 sequences are MNHNS and SASEGT. The V gene end was trimmed by 2 bases and the J gene end by 7 bases; junction bases not matched to a gene: 7. Overall study findings and caveats: Estimated diversity across one million T cells was deemed an underestimate. Relative to aged donors, long-lived donors carried more naive CD4+ cells and displayed higher diversity.

Concerning this clonotype: Its antigen remains unidentified.

This sample also appeared in a second study, on T cells of mothers and their children. That publication notes: Across the analysis, no persistent microchimeric T cell clones were detected.

This TCR was sampled from a middle-aged woman in good health. The sequenced sample was blood. The chain uses TRBV6-1 and TRBJ2-1, with TRBD2 identical over 8 bases. The CDR3: CASSETGGPRNEQFF. The CDR3 DNA reads TGTGCCAGCAGTGAAACGGGGGGGCCGCGGAATGAGCAGTTCTTC.